The 9 T cell receptor beta chains presented below share a single source sample, sequenced in a study of T cell repertoires in cytomegalovirus infection. The antigens of these receptors remain unknown. Each CDR3 protein is one row after TCRdb ran MiXCR on the reads. The sample has some 350,000 distinct CDR3 sequences, almost 30% seen once. This specimen was cultured PBMCs, taken from culture after CMV antigen stimulation. All receptors derive from a human donor in good health (CMV status not recorded). Some clones in this sample may be carry-over from other donors' samples.

This chain uses TRBV12-3 or TRBV12-4 with TRBJ2-2; D gene ambiguous. Trimming cost V 8 bases and J 1 base, with 20 bases left between them. The CDR3 is 17 residues long. The CDR3 region has the DNA TGTGCCAGCTCCCCCCCGGCCAGCCAGCTGAACACCGGGGAGCTGTTTTTT. This gives the protein CASSPPASQLNTGELFF.

The V call is TRBV4-1, the J call TRBJ1-6; unclear D gene. V was shortened by 4 bases and J by 5 bases, with 15 bases between the two germline ends. The germline gives CDR1 MGHRA, CDR2 YSYEKL. The CDR3 runs to 16 residues. CDR3 nucleotides: TGCGCCAGCAGCCCCCAGTCCGGGATTCATAATTCACCCCTCCACTTT. Translation gives CASSPQSGIHNSPLHF.

This clonotype was found once. The chain has TRBV20-1 and TRBJ2-5; D remains unclear. Germline V gene lookup returns CDR1 DFQATT and CDR2 SNEGSKA (reference sequence). Trimming took off 1 base at V and 7 bases at J, with 25 bases between the two ends. The CDR3 is made up of 17 amino acids. This CDR3 is CSARVFELAARKLTQYF. In DNA, the CDR3 is TGCAGTGCTAGAGTCTTTGAGTTGGCTGCGCGCAAGCTGACCCAGTACTTC.

This clonotype was seen only a few times. The rearrangement uses TRBV4-2 and TRBJ2-1; the match to TRBD2 covers 8 bases. The CDR3 covers 15 residues. The germline CDR1 and CDR2 sequences are LGHNA and YNFKEQ. The ends lost 1 base at V and 3 bases at J; junction bases unmatched: 2. CDR3 coding DNA: TGTGCCAGCAGCCAAGCGGGAGGGGACTACAATGAGCAGTTCTTC. The encoded protein is CASSQAGGDYNEQFF.

This clonotype was seen more than once but under ten times. The chain employs TRBV12-3 or TRBV12-4 and TRBJ2-3; a possible D gene is TRBD1 (6 bases). Trimming removed 3 bases at V and 0 bases at J, with 13 bases between. The CDR3 is 16 residues long. Written as DNA, the CDR3 is TGTGCCAGCAGTTTGGGACACCGTGCTAGCACAGATACGCAGTATTTT. This encodes CASSLGHRASTDTQYF.

This clonotype was observed at least ten times. The chain is built from TRBV7-8 and TRBJ2-7; 7 positions match TRBD2. Trimming took 5 bases from V and 0 from J; bases not matched to a gene: 4. CDR3 length: 14 residues. Germline V gives CDR1 SGHVS, CDR2 FQNEAQ. CDR3 sequence reads: CASSPRDYSYEQYF. The CDR3 DNA reads as TGTGCCAGCAGCCCACGGGACTACTCCTACGAGCAGTACTTC.

The V call is TRBV10-3, the J call TRBJ1-4, with D possibly TRBD1 on 6 matching bases. Germline CDR1 and CDR2: ENHRY and SYGVKD. This CDR3 has 20 residues. Trimming pared 0 bases from V and 3 bases from J, leaving 23 bases between. CDR3 nucleotides: TGTGCCATCAGTGAGTCCGAGGACAGTTCTAATTGGTTATCTAATGAAAAACTGTTTTTT. Residues: CAISESEDSSNWLSNEKLFF.

This clonotype was found a few times. V usage is TRBV28 and J usage is TRBJ2-7; 8 nucleotides line up with TRBD1. Unmatched junction bases numbered 7, after V lost 5 bases and J lost 1 base. This CDR3 is built from 15 residues. CDR1 and CDR2 (germline): MDHEN, SYDVKM. The CDR3 sequence: CASSDGQGGSYEQYF. In DNA, the CDR3 is TGTGCCAGCAGTGATGGACAGGGAGGATCCTACGAGCAGTACTTC.

This chain connects TRBV7-3 to TRBJ1-1; 7 nucleotides line up with TRBD1. The germline gives CDR1 SGHTA, CDR2 FQGTGA. J lost 0 bases, V lost 6 bases, and 16 bases had no gene match. This CDR3 is 18 amino acids long. CDR3 nucleotide sequence: TGTGCCAGCAGACCAGGGACAGTCCTTACGGAGGTGAACACTGAAGCTTTCTTT. Translated, it gives CASRPGTVLTEVNTEAFF.